The 21 T cell receptor beta chains listed next were all sequenced from one sample in a study of metastatic and nonmetastatic thyroid tumors. TCRdb used MiXCR to call clones anew from the PCR reads. This table holds tens of thousands of clones, around 16% found once. Among the patients, none had received any treatment before thyroid surgery. Specimen: blood. These receptors were obtained from a male donor with papillary thyroid cancer or a benign thyroid nodule (not recorded which). Some clones in this sample may be carry-over from other donors' samples.

CDR3 sequence reads: CASSLKLENLRSGANVLTF. Here the CDR3 DNA reads TGTGCCAGCAGTTTAAAACTCGAAAACCTTCGCTCTGGGGCCAACGTCCTGACTTTC. This chain joins TRBV12-3 or TRBV12-4 and TRBJ2-6; the D is unclear. The CDR3 sequence is 19 residues long. Trimming removed 2 bases from V and 0 bases from J, with 17 bases in between.

Relative to its sample, this clone is medium-sized (0.01 to 0.1%). For the CDR3, the DNA is TGTGCCAGCAGCCTTGGGACAGGGCCCATGAACGAGCAGTACTTC. Protein product: CASSLGTGPMNEQYF. The gene calls are TRBV6-1 and TRBJ2-7, with TRBD1 identical over 9 bases. From germline, CDR1 is MNHNS and CDR2 SASEGT. This CDR3 has 15 amino acids. J lost 5 bases, V lost 6 bases, and 11 bases had no gene match.

The chain links TRBV5-1 to TRBJ2-7, with TRBD2 as a possible D gene (7 bases). The CDR3 runs 13 residues. Germline-derived CDR1 and CDR2 are SGHRS and YFSETQ. Trimming stripped 5 bases from V and 3 bases from J, with 12 bases between. CDR3 amino acids: CASRIGGGYEQYF. Written as DNA, the CDR3 is TGCGCCAGCAGGATAGGGGGGGGCTACGAGCAGTACTTC.

This clone showed up many times. The gene calls are TRBV28 and TRBJ2-7; unclear D gene. The germline V and J ends were trimmed by 5 bases and 6 bases, with 8 bases remaining between them. The CDR3 length is 11 residues. Germline CDR1 and CDR2: MDHEN and SYDVKM. CDR3 sequence: CASSRGFEQYF. In DNA, the CDR3 is TGTGCCAGCAGTCGCGGCTTCGAGCAGTACTTC.

In its sample, this clone was seen many times. The rearrangement uses TRBV6-2 or TRBV6-3 and TRBJ2-1; no reliable D call. There are 13 residues in the CDR3. Trimming took off 4 bases at V and 10 bases at J, with 14 bases between the two ends. Germline V gene lookup returns CDR1 MNHEY and CDR2 SVGEGT. The CDR3 DNA follows: TGTGCCAGCAGTTTGGGCTTTTTAGCCGAGCAGTTCTTC. Its protein is CASSLGFLAEQFF.

This clone was detected many times. The V gene is TRBV6-1, the J gene TRBJ2-1; 9 nucleotides agree with TRBD1. There are 16 residues in the CDR3. After removal of 6 bases from V and 9 bases from J, the junction contained 15 bases not matched to a gene. Germline CDR1 reads MNHNS; CDR2 reads SASEGT. The CDR3 DNA sequence: TGTGCCAGCAGCATGGGACAGGGTAAGAGGATCGGTGAGCAGTTCTTC. Its protein product is CASSMGQGKRIGEQFF.

CDR3 DNA sequence: TGTGCCTGGAGTGTAGGACTGAGGGGGGGTACGACAGATACGCAGTATTTT. Its translation: CAWSVGLRGGTTDTQYF. This chain uses TRBV30 with TRBJ2-3, with D possibly matching TRBD2 (7 bases). V shed 0 bases and J shed 3 bases, with 19 bases lying between them. From germline, CDR1 is GTSNPN and CDR2 SVGIG (reference sequence). This CDR3 region has 17 residues.

This clone came up many times. The chain employs TRBV15 and TRBJ2-5, with TRBD2 identical over 10 bases. Losses at the gene ends were 0 bases for V and 4 bases for J; bases not matched to a gene: 8. This CDR3 spans 17 amino acids. CDR1 LNHNV and CDR2 YYDKDF come from the germline V gene (reference sequence). The DNA for the CDR3 is TGTGCCACCAGCAGAGATTCGAGCGGGAGGGCCCTAGAGACCCAGTACTTC. Amino acid sequence: CATSRDSSGRALETQYF.

This clone was detected only a few times. J is TRBJ2-1 and V is TRBV6-1; possibly TRBD1 for D (5 bases). In germline, CDR1 is MNHNS, CDR2 SASEGT. V lost 0 bases, J lost 3 bases, and 6 bases lay in between. This CDR3 region has 14 residues. CDR3 loop: CASSEAGDYNEQFF. CDR3 DNA sequence: TGTGCCAGCAGTGAAGCAGGGGACTACAATGAGCAGTTCTTC.

This clone was seen ten or more times. Being one base from a much bigger clone, this may be a read error. The chain carries TRBV2 and TRBJ2-1; 9 bases are shared with TRBD2. Germline values: CDR1 SNHLY, CDR2 FYNNEI. J gave up 5 bases and V 4 bases, and 6 bases lay outside the gene matches. The CDR3 is 15 residues long. The CDR3 is CASSGRLADNNEQFF. CDR3 bases: TGTGCCAGCAGTGGCCGACTAGCGGACAACAATGAGCAGTTCTTC. Drawing the rest from reference TRBV2 and TRBJ2-1, the complete variable domain is EPEVTQTPSHQVTQMGQEVILRCVPISNHLYFYWYRQILGQKVEFLVSFYNNEISEKSEIFDDQFSVERPDGSNFTLKIRSTKLEDSAMYFCASSGRLADNNEQFFGPGTRLTVL.

This clone occurred a few times. J is TRBJ2-7 and V is TRBV4-1; 10 nucleotides line up with TRBD2. Trimming at V came to 1 base and at J to 5 bases, leaving 2 bases not matched to a gene. CDR1 and CDR2 from the germline V gene are MGHRA and YSYEKL. The CDR3 contains 14 residues. The CDR3 DNA reads as TGCGCCAGCAGCCAAGTTCTAGCGGGGGACGAGCAGTACTTC. It codes for CASSQVLAGDEQYF.

The sample holds many counts of this clone. CDR3 bases: TGCAGTGCTAGAGCGGCAGGGGGTCAGCCCCAGCATTTT. It encodes CSARAAGGQPQHF. The chain has TRBV20-1 and TRBJ1-5, with 7 bases matching TRBD1. With 1 base clipped from V and 6 bases from J, the junction kept 3 bases outside the gene matches. This CDR3 has 13 amino acids. Germline V gene data show CDR1 as DFQATT and CDR2 as SNEGSKA (reference sequence).

This clone was seen many times. The chain links TRBV7-6 to TRBJ1-1; D is undetermined. V gave up 5 bases and J gave up 1 base, with 11 bases separating them. The V gene's germline CDR1 is SGHVS and CDR2 FNYEAQ. CDR3 size: 14 residues. The CDR3: CASSLWTENTEAFF. The CDR3 DNA is TGTGCCAGCAGCCTCTGGACCGAGAACACTGAAGCTTTCTTT.

This clone was counted ten times or more. The chain recombines TRBV20-1 with TRBJ2-5; 7 bases are a match to TRBD1. This CDR3 has 12 residues. Trimming cost V 5 bases and J 1 base; bases outside gene matches: 1. Germline values: CDR1 DFQATT, CDR2 SNEGSKA (reference sequence). Written as DNA, the CDR3 is TGCAGTGCTGACAGGGTCCAAGAGACCCAGTACTTC. This codes for CSADRVQETQYF.

By proportion, this clone is medium-sized (0.01 to 0.1%). The genes are TRBV6-1 and TRBJ1-2, with 10 bases that match TRBD1. The CDR3 is made up of 17 amino acids. Unmatched junction bases numbered 15, after V lost 7 bases and J lost 4 bases. Germline lookup yields CDR1 MNHNS and CDR2 SASEGT. CDR3 DNA sequence: TGTGCCAGCAAGGTCCTAACGGGACAGGGGTATGTCTATGGCTACACCTTC. It specifies CASKVLTGQGYVYGYTF.

This clone was picked up many times. The chain recombines TRBV7-3 with TRBJ2-2; D possibly corresponds to TRBD2 (5 bases). Per the germline V gene, CDR1 is SGHTA and CDR2 is FQGTGA. CDR3 length: 14 residues. V was pared by 5 bases and J by 4 bases, with 11 bases between. This chain's CDR3 is CASSPFRGTGELFF. The CDR3 DNA reads TGTGCCAGCAGCCCCTTTCGGGGCACCGGGGAGCTGTTTTTT. Looking up the rest from reference TRBV7-3 and TRBJ2-2 gives the full variable domain: GAGVSQTPSNKVTEKGKYVELRCDPISGHTALYWYRQSLGQGPEFLIYFQGTGAADDSGLPNDRFFAVRPEGSVSTLKIQRTERGDSAVYLCASSPFRGTGELFFGEGSRLTVL.

This clone has a count of ten or more. V usage is TRBV3-1 and J usage is TRBJ2-7; TRBD1 matches 8 bases. This CDR3 comprises 14 residues. J lost 2 bases, V lost 5 bases, and 5 bases had no gene match. Germline lookup yields CDR1 LGHDT and CDR2 YNNKEL (reference sequence). The CDR3 loop is CASSSGTGPYEQYF. For the CDR3, the DNA is TGTGCCAGCAGCTCCGGGACAGGACCCTACGAGCAGTACTTC.

The rearrangement joins TRBV5-1 to TRBJ2-2; 15 nucleotides line up with TRBD2. The CDR3 consists of 19 residues. V dropped 0 bases and J dropped 2; count of bases not matched to a gene: 5. Germline V CDR1 and CDR2: SGHRS, YFSETQ. DNA of the CDR3: TGCGCCAGCAGCTTGGAGGGACTAGCGGGGGGCCTTAACACCGGGGAGCTGTTTTTT. Translated: CASSLEGLAGGLNTGELFF.

There are many counts of this clone. The chain joins TRBV11-2 to TRBJ1-2; TRBD1 might be the D (5 bases). The CDR3 sequence is 14 residues long. The germline V and J ends were trimmed by 5 bases and 4 bases, with 14 bases remaining between them. Germline V gene sequence: CDR1 SGHAT, CDR2 FQNNGV. CDR3 in DNA: TGTGCCAGCAGCCCGTCCACGGGGCTCTATGGCTACACCTTC. It encodes CASSPSTGLYGYTF.

This clone was observed many times. The J gene is TRBJ2-5, the V gene TRBV5-1; tentative D call: TRBD1 (5 bases). Trimming stripped 0 bases from V and 2 bases from J, with 8 bases between. The CDR3 is 14 amino acids. Germline V gene sequence: CDR1 SGHRS, CDR2 YFSETQ. CDR3 in amino acids: CASSLAQEQETQYF. The CDR3 bases are TGCGCCAGCAGCTTGGCACAGGAACAAGAGACCCAGTACTTC. The whole variable domain, filled in from reference TRBV5-1 and TRBJ2-5, reads KAGVTQTPRYLIKTRGQQVTLSCSPISGHRSVSWYQQTPGQGLQFLFEYFSETQRNKGNFPGRFSGRQFSNSRSEMNVSTLELGDSALYLCASSLAQEQETQYFGPGTRLLVL.

This clone has at least ten counts. This chain uses TRBV20-1 with TRBJ2-2; possibly TRBD1 for D (5 bases). Germline V CDR1 and CDR2: DFQATT, SNEGSKA (reference sequence). V gave up 6 bases and J gave up 4 bases, with 12 bases separating them. This CDR3 spans 13 amino acids. The DNA of the CDR3 is TGCAGTGCAAGCCGCCAGGGCACCGGGGAGCTGTTTTTT. Its translation: CSASRQGTGELFF.